The next 21 T cell receptor beta chains were all read from a single sample in a study of blood T cells in healthy people across ages. PCR was performed a second time for about 7 to 12 cycles using a sample-barcoded 5' primer and a J-beta primer mix. MiXCR, applied by TCRdb to the 5' RACE reads, yields one record per CDR3 protein. The sample contains about 1.1 million distinct CDR3 sequences, around two fifths of which appear only once. Sequencing used blood. Receptors were obtained from a man in his late teens or twenties in good health.

The gene calls are TRBV20-1 and TRBJ2-3; tentative D call: TRBD2 (5 bases). The CDR3 consists of 14 residues. Germline V gene data show CDR1 as DFQATT and CDR2 as SNEGSKA (reference sequence). V dropped 1 base and J dropped 2 bases, with 10 bases sitting between them. The CDR3 sequence is CSARVLASTDTQYF. In DNA, the CDR3 is TGCAGTGCTAGAGTCCTAGCCTCCACAGATACGCAGTATTTT.

To note about this clonotype: At one boundary the junction diverges from the germline segment, which might be a read error. This rearrangement joins TRBV7-6 to TRBJ2-3; TRBD2 matches 7 bases. The CDR3 totals 19 residues. The germline CDR1 and CDR2 sequences are SGHVS and FNYEAQ. As DNA, the CDR3 is TGTGCCAGCAGCTTAGCAAGCGGGGCTCTAGCGACTAGCACAGATACGCGGTATTTT. This encodes CASSLASGALATSTDTRYF.

This clonotype was counted between two and nine times. DNA of the CDR3: TGCGCCAGCAGCGAGGACGGACTTGCAACTAATGAAAAACTGTTTTTT. Translation: CASSEDGLATNEKLFF. The rearrangement uses TRBV5-1 and TRBJ1-4; D call uncertain. The CDR3 is 16 residues long. Germline values: CDR1 SGHRS, CDR2 YFSETQ. V was shortened by 4 bases and J by 0 bases, with 13 bases between the two germline ends. The entire variable domain, with the rest obtained from reference TRBV5-1 and TRBJ1-4, is as follows: KAGVTQTPRYLIKTRGQQVTLSCSPISGHRSVSWYQQTPGQGLQFLFEYFSETQRNKGNFPGRFSGRQFSNSRSEMNVSTLELGDSALYLCASSEDGLATNEKLFFGSGTQLSVL.

Notes on this clonotype: One junction end disagrees with the germline gene, perhaps due to a read error. This chain uses TRBV4-2 with TRBJ1-2, with D possibly being TRBD1 (6 bases). Germline CDR1 reads LGHNA; CDR2 reads YNFKEQ. CDR3 size: 15 residues. In DNA, the CDR3 is TGTGCCAGCAGCCAACAGACAGGAATTAACTGTGGCTACACCTTC. It yields the protein CASSQQTGINCGYTF.

The chain combines TRBV20-1 with TRBJ2-4, with unresolved D. The V gene lost 5 bases and the J gene lost 3 bases, with 14 bases spanning the gap. Germline V lookup: CDR1 DFQATT, CDR2 SNEGSKA (reference sequence). This CDR3 has 14 residues. The DNA for the CDR3 is TGCAGTGCTGGCTCCCCGGGTGGCAAAAACATTCAGTACTTC. Translated, it gives CSAGSPGGKNIQYF.

The gene calls are TRBV7-2 and TRBJ2-7; unclear D gene. With 5 bases removed from V and 2 bases from J, the gap between germline ends came to 19 bases. Per the germline V gene, CDR1 is SGHTA and CDR2 is FQGNSA. CDR3 length: 16 residues. For the CDR3, the DNA is TGTGCCAGCAGCCTACCACTCTCCGGCTCTGCCTACGAGCAGTACTTC. Translation gives CASSLPLSGSAYEQYF.

On this clonotype: With a much larger clone just one base away, this may be a read error. This chain connects TRBV7-9 to TRBJ1-4, with D possibly matching TRBD1 (5 bases). This CDR3 is built from 16 residues. V dropped 1 base and J dropped 0 bases, with 9 bases sitting between them. Germline lookup yields CDR1 SEHNR and CDR2 FQNEAQ (reference sequence). Written as DNA, the CDR3 is TGTGCCAGCAGCTTAGAGGGGTTAGCAACTAATGAAAAACTGTTTTTT. It codes for CASSLEGLATNEKLFF.

This clonotype has a single count. V and J are TRBV18 and TRBJ1-4, with D unresolved. The CDR3 has 15 residues. The germline V and J ends were trimmed by 0 bases and 8 bases, with 13 bases remaining between them. The V gene's germline CDR1 is KGHSH and CDR2 LQKENI. DNA of the CDR3: TGTGCCAGCTCACCACCGGCAGGAACGGAAGAAAAACTGTTTTTT. Its translation: CASSPPAGTEEKLFF. Together with reference TRBV18 and TRBJ1-4, the CDR3 gives the full variable domain: NAGVMQNPRHLVRRRGQEARLRCSPMKGHSHVYWYRQLPEEGLKFMVYLQKENIIDESGMPKERFSAEFPKEGPSILRIQQVVRGDSAAYFCASSPPAGTEEKLFFGSGTQLSVL.

The chain carries TRBV6-1 and TRBJ2-1; D is ambiguous. Trimming removed 4 bases from V and 7 bases from J, with 20 bases in between. There are 16 residues in the CDR3. Per germline, CDR1 MNHNS and CDR2 SASEGT. This CDR3 reads CASSVLDVSSRNEQFF. DNA of the CDR3: TGTGCCAGCAGTGTCCTAGATGTGAGTAGTAGGAATGAGCAGTTCTTC.

This clonotype has only a few counts. The genes are TRBV12-3 or TRBV12-4 and TRBJ1-2; TRBD1 matches at 9 bases. The V gene end was trimmed by 8 bases and the J gene end by 5 bases; junction bases not matched to a gene: 6. CDR3 length: 13 amino acids. In DNA form, the CDR3 reads TGTGCCAGCGGGGACAGGGCTCAGTATGGCTACACCTTC. Amino acids: CASGDRAQYGYTF.

The chain has TRBV7-2 and TRBJ2-1; no firm D call. Trimming removed 4 bases at V and 0 bases at J, with 10 bases between. Germline CDR1 SGHTA, CDR2 FQGNSA. The CDR3 loop spans 15 amino acids. CDR3 coding DNA: TGTGCCAGCAGCTATCCTTCCGGCTCCTACAATGAGCAGTTCTTC. It specifies CASSYPSGSYNEQFF.

The CDR3 here is CASKGASGGSEQFF. The CDR3 nucleotides read TGTGCCAGTAAAGGGGCTAGCGGGGGCTCTGAGCAGTTCTTC. This chain joins TRBV19 and TRBJ2-1, with 10 positions matching TRBD2. Looked up from germline, CDR1 is LNHDA and CDR2 is SQIVND (reference sequence). This CDR3 region has 14 residues. V shed 7 bases and J 9 bases; nucleotides not matched to a gene: 9.

This clonotype came up a few times. This chain joins TRBV15 and TRBJ2-5, with TRBD1 matching 7 bases. This CDR3 is 16 amino acids long. Germline values: CDR1 LNHNV, CDR2 YYDKDF (reference sequence). With V trimmed by 0 bases and J by 6 bases, 10 bases remained unmatched. CDR3 in DNA: TGTGCCACCAGCAGAGATTTGAAACAGGGGAAGCAGACCCAGTACTTC. Translation: CATSRDLKQGKQTQYF. Supplemented by reference TRBV15 and TRBJ2-5, the full variable domain reads DAMVIQNPRYQVTQFGKPVTLSCSQTLNHNVMYWYQQKSSQAPKLLFHYYDKDFNNEADTPDNFQSRRPNTSFCFLDIRSPGLGDTAMYLCATSRDLKQGKQTQYFGPGTRLLVL.

This chain uses TRBV4-3 with TRBJ2-5; 8 positions match TRBD2. This CDR3 contains 17 residues. V dropped 0 bases and J dropped 13; count of bases not matched to a gene: 19. Germline V gives CDR1 LGHNA, CDR2 YSLEER. The CDR3 is CASSQDPQRGSVNERYF. The CDR3 DNA sequence: TGCGCCAGCAGCCAAGATCCCCAGCGGGGGAGTGTAAATGAGCGGTACTTC.

The V gene is TRBV27, the J gene TRBJ1-6; possibly TRBD1 for D (6 bases). Germline CDR1 is MNHEY and CDR2 is SMNVEV (reference sequence). V was clipped by 7 bases and J by 7 bases, with 11 bases between them. The CDR3 has 13 residues. The CDR3 DNA is TGTGCCAGCACGCGGGGGACAAATTCACCCCTCCACTTT. Translating it yields CASTRGTNSPLHF.

In its sample, this clonotype was seen a few times. This chain uses TRBV6-5 with TRBJ1-6; TRBD1 aligns across 10 bases. This CDR3 contains 14 residues. The V gene's germline CDR1 is MNHEY and CDR2 SVGAGI. The V and J ends lost 6 bases and 6 bases, in that order; junction bases with no gene match: 2. CDR3 sequence reads: CASRRDRGNSPLHF. DNA for the CDR3: TGTGCCAGCAGACGGGACAGGGGTAATTCACCCCTCCACTTT.

J is TRBJ2-7 and V is TRBV20-1, with 7 positions matching TRBD2. The J call is uncertain, as TRBJ2-5 better fits the DNA end. The CDR3 loop spans 14 amino acids. Germline V lookup: CDR1 DFQATT, CDR2 SNEGSKA (reference sequence). Here the CDR3 DNA reads TGCAGTGCTAGAGATTCCGGGGGAGGGGAGACCCAGTACTTC. Protein: CSARDSGGGETQYF.

This chain connects TRBV24-1 to TRBJ2-3; D unresolved. The germline gives CDR1 KGHDR, CDR2 SFDVKD. This CDR3 contains 14 residues. The V end lost 4 bases, the J end lost 3 bases, and 10 bases lay between the germline ends. The CDR3 DNA reads as TGTGCCACCAGTGACTCAGGATGGACAGATACGCAGTATTTT. Translation: CATSDSGWTDTQYF.

This clonotype appeared a few times. This chain joins TRBV12-3 or TRBV12-4 and TRBJ1-6, with 9 positions matching TRBD1. Trimming at V came to 8 bases and at J to 10 bases, leaving 6 bases not matched to a gene. The CDR3 covers 13 residues. DNA for the CDR3: TGTGCCAGCCGGACAGGGGCTGAATCACCCCTCCACTTT. It codes for CASRTGAESPLHF.

The V and J genes are TRBV11-2 and TRBJ1-2, with D unclear. V lost 5 bases to trimming and J lost 5 bases, with 21 bases between them. Germline lookup yields CDR1 SGHAT and CDR2 FQNNGV. The CDR3 totals 16 residues. In DNA, the CDR3 is TGTGCCAGCAGCATTGACTTAAGTAACCGATCATATGGCTACACCTTC. It codes for CASSIDLSNRSYGYTF.

The J gene is TRBJ2-7, the V gene TRBV11-2, with D possibly TRBD1 on 6 matching bases. This CDR3 contains 15 residues. Trimming cost V 2 bases and J 2 bases, with 13 bases left between them. CDR1 and CDR2 (germline): SGHAT, FQNNGV. The CDR3 spells CASSLSGTIPYEQYF. CDR3 sequence (DNA): TGTGCCAGCAGCTTATCCGGGACAATCCCCTACGAGCAGTACTTC.